The entry that follows covers one TCR beta chain sequence. The antigen is not known. V lost 8 bases to trimming and J lost 3 bases; unmatched junction nucleotides: 11. CDR1 is SGHVS and CDR2 is FQNEAQ in the germline V gene. This CDR3 has 16 residues. Here immunoSEQ multiplex PCR was the method, and the copy in TCRdb shows in-frame clones only, minus some. Found here are about 140,000 clones, about 90% of them singletons; the top ten hold about 1.5%. The source of the sample is a study of CD4+ T cells in melanoma. Study-wide results and limits: A reported correlation linked neoantigen-specific CD4+ T cells to CD8+, macrophage and B cell function.

The sequence was collected from a human donor with melanoma. This chain uses TRBV7-8 with TRBJ2-5, with 11 bases matching TRBD2. The CDR3 protein is CASLRLAGGKKETQYF. The CDR3 region has the DNA TGTGCCAGCCTGCGGCTAGCGGGGGGCAAGAAAGAGACCCAGTACTTC. The variable domain in full, with the rest retrieved from reference TRBV7-8 and TRBJ2-5, is GAGVSQSPRYKVAKRGQDVALRCDPISGHVSLFWYQQALGQGPEFLTYFQNEAQLDKSGLPSDRFFAERPEGSVSTLKIQRTQQEDSAVYLCASLRLAGGKKETQYFGPGTRLLVL.